These 4 T cell receptor beta chains were all obtained from the same sample, sequenced in a study of control samples from healthy donors and cancer patients. Libraries were prepared by immunoSEQ multiplex PCR; TCRdb keeps only in-frame clonotypes and omits some of them. The repertoire holds around 200,000 clones, over 80% seen once, with approximately 1.5% in the top ten. What was sequenced was blood. The receptors stem from a man in his late teens or twenties in good health.

The gene calls are TRBV6-5 and TRBJ2-7, with D perhaps TRBD1 or TRBD2 (5 bases each). The germline V and J ends were trimmed by 5 bases and 7 bases, with 15 bases remaining between them. Per the germline V gene, CDR1 is MNHEY and CDR2 is SVGAGI. This CDR3 has 13 residues. The CDR3, as DNA: TGTGCCAGCAGTATAGACAGACTAAGAGAGCAGTACTTC. It yields the protein CASSIDRLREQYF.

The chain combines TRBV3-1 (or the pseudogene TRBV3-2) with TRBJ2-2, with no clear D. Trimming removed 6 bases at V and 8 bases at J, with 22 bases between. Germline loops: CDR1 LGHDT, CDR2 YNNKEL (reference sequence). There are 16 residues in the CDR3. CDR3 sequence (DNA): TGTGCCAGCAGACAAACTTCCGGCAGATCAAGGGGGGAGCTGTTTTTT. Protein sequence: CASRQTSGRSRGELFF.

The rearrangement uses TRBV7-9 and TRBJ2-1, with D perhaps TRBD1 (6 bases). CDR1 and CDR2 (germline): SEHNR, FQNEAQ (reference sequence). The CDR3 spans 14 residues. The V end lost 0 bases, the J end lost 4 bases, and 7 bases lay between the germline ends. The CDR3 region has the DNA TGTGCCAGCAGCTTAGCGGGGGCTTACAATGAGCAGTTCTTC. This encodes CASSLAGAYNEQFF. The full variable domain, rest sourced from reference TRBV7-9 and TRBJ2-1, is DTGVSQNPRHKITKRGQNVTFRCDPISEHNRLYWYRQTLGQGPEFLTYFQNEAQLEKSRLLSDRFSAERPKGSFSTLEIQRTEQGDSAMYLCASSLAGAYNEQFFGPGTRLTVL.

This chain links TRBV30 with TRBJ1-3; the D gene is possibly TRBD1 (6 bases). Deletions cut 0 bases from V and 0 bases from J, with 12 bases between. The germline CDR1 and CDR2 sequences are GTSNPN and SVGIG (reference sequence). CDR3 length equals 16 residues. The CDR3 region is CAWSVWRGGSGNTIYF. The DNA for the CDR3 is TGTGCCTGGAGTGTATGGCGAGGGGGCTCTGGAAACACCATATATTTT.